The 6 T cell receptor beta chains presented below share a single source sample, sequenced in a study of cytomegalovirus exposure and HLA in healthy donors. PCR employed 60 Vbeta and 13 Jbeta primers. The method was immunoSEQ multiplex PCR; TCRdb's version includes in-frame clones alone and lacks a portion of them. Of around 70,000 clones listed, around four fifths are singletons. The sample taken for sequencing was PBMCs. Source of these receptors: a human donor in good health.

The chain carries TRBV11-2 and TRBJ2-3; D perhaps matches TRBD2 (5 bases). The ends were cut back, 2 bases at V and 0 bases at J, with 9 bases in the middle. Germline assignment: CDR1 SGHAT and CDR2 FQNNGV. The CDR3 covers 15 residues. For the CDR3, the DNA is TGTGCCAGCAGCTTATCGCGAGGGAGCACAGATACGCAGTATTTT. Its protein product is CASSLSRGSTDTQYF.

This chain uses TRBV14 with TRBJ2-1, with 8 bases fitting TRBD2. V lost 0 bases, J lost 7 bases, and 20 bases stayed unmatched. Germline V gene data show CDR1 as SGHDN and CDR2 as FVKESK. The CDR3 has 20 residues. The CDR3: CASSQDLAGVAGRSKNEQFF. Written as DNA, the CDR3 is TGTGCCAGCAGCCAAGATTTAGCCGGGGTAGCGGGGCGGTCAAAGAATGAGCAGTTCTTC.

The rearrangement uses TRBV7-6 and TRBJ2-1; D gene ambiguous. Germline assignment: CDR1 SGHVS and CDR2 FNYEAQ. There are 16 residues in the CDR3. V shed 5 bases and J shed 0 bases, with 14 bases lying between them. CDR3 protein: CASSPAVPSSYNEQFF. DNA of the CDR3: TGTGCCAGCAGCCCCGCGGTCCCGAGCTCCTACAATGAGCAGTTCTTC. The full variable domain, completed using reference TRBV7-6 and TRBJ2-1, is GAGVSQSPRYKVTKRGQDVALRCDPISGHVSLYWYRQALGQGPEFLTYFNYEAQQDKSGLPNDRFSAERPEGSISTLTIQRTEQRDSAMYRCASSPAVPSSYNEQFFGPGTRLTVL.

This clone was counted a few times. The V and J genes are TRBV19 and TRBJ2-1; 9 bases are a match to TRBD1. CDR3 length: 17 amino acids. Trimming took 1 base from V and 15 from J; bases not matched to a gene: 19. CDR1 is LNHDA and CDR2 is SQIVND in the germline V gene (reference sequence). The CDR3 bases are TGTGCCAGTAGTATAGTGAGGAGCGGGACAGGGTCTACAAGGCTGTTCTTC. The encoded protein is CASSIVRSGTGSTRLFF.

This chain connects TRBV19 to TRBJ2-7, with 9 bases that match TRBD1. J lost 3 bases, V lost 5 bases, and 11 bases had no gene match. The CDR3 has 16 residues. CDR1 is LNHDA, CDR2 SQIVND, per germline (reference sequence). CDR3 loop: CASSPSPGQGDYEQYF. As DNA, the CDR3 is TGTGCCAGTAGTCCAAGCCCGGGACAGGGTGACTACGAGCAGTACTTC.

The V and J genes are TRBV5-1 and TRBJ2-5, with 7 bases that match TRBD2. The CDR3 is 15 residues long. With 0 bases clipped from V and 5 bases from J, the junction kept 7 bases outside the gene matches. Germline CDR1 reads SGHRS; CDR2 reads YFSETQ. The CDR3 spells CASSLVTGGRETQYF. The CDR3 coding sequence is TGCGCCAGCAGCTTGGTGACCGGGGGGAGGGAGACCCAGTACTTC.